This T cell receptor (beta chain) emerged from a study of CXCR3-negative and CXCR3-positive naive CD8 T cells. Naivety in CD8+ T cells corresponded to a CD45RO-CCR7+CD27+CD95- phenotype. UMI-tagged TRB cDNA libraries were built via 5' RACE. TCRdb reprocessed the 5' RACE reads and stores each CDR3 protein as one record, lacking DNA. This repertoire includes some 130,000 distinct CDR3 sequences. Study conclusions and caveats: Naive CXCR3-positive and CXCR3-negative cells shared TRBV-TRBJ usage; memory cells diverged.

Turning to this clonotype: The antigen is undetermined.

The CDR3 sequence is 14 residues long. Germline CDR1 is LNHDA and CDR2 is SQIVND (reference sequence). The chain recombines TRBV19 with TRBJ1-1. The sample comprised naive CXCR3- CD8+ T cells from blood. Subset specified: CD45RO-CCR7+CD27+CD95- naive CD8+ T cells lacking CXCR3 (TNR3-). The source of this sequence is a human donor in good health. Some clones in this sample may be carry-over from other donors' samples. The CDR3 sequence is CASSYRPRNTEAFF.